This is a list of T cell receptor beta chains from one sample in a study of tumor-infiltrating lymphocytes in primary liver carcinoma. TCRdb called the multiplex PCR reads again in MiXCR, with one record for every CDR3 protein. The data contain 120,000 or so distinct CDR3 sequences, less than 80% of them singletons. The sample was liver tumor tissue from sampling region 1. The receptors were sampled from a woman aged 55-75 years with primary liver carcinoma and hepatitis B virus infection. Both conserved end residues are part of each CDR3. D genes are given only for firm matches. Clone size is stated in some rows and not others, as once, few, many or a class when expanded.

clone_size: many; v_call: TRBV6-5; j_call: TRBJ1-1; d_call: TRBD1; cdr3_length: 15; cdr3_aa: CASSSLTGGGTEAFF; cdr3_nt: TGTGCCAGCAGTTCCCTGACAGGGGGGGGGACTGAAGCTTTCTTT
clone_size: NA; v_call: TRBV4-2; j_call: TRBJ2-3; d_call: TRBD2; cdr3_length: 17; cdr3_aa: CASSQVASGSALIRQYF; cdr3_nt: TGTGCCAGCAGCCAAGTCGCTAGCGGGAGTGCACTGATTAGGCAGTATTTT
clone_size: NA; v_call: TRBV11-1; j_call: TRBJ2-6; d_call: TRBD1; cdr3_length: 15; cdr3_aa: CASSSQGSVANVLAF; cdr3_nt: TGTGCCAGCAGTTCACAGGGGAGTGTGGCCAACGTCCTGGCTTTC
clone_size: many; v_call: TRBV29-1; j_call: TRBJ2-5; d_call: TRBD2; cdr3_length: 15; cdr3_aa: CSVKVSGRYIETQYF; cdr3_nt: TGCAGCGTTAAGGTTAGCGGGAGGTATATTGAGACCCAGTACTTC
clone_size: NA; v_call: TRBV4-2; j_call: TRBJ2-6; d_call: NA; cdr3_length: 14; cdr3_aa: CASSQGTGTNILTF; cdr3_nt: TGTGCCAGCAGCCAAGGGACTGGGACCAACATCCTGACTTTC
clone_size: NA; v_call: TRBV28; j_call: TRBJ2-6; d_call: NA; cdr3_length: 14; cdr3_aa: CTSSFHTGANVLTF; cdr3_nt: TGTACCAGCAGTTTTCACACTGGGGCCAACGTCCTGACTTTC
clone_size: many; v_call: TRBV28; j_call: TRBJ2-3; d_call: NA; cdr3_length: 14; cdr3_aa: CASSRNTRPDTQYF; cdr3_nt: TGTGCCAGCAGTCGCAATACCAGGCCAGATACGCAGTATTTT
clone_size: NA; v_call: TRBV11-1; j_call: TRBJ2-2; d_call: NA; cdr3_length: 14; cdr3_aa: CVSRPSLDTRELFF; cdr3_nt: TGTGTCAGCAGGCCGAGCCTTGACACCAGGGAGCTGTTTTTT
clone_size: many; v_call: TRBV12-3/TRBV12-4; j_call: TRBJ2-6; d_call: TRBD1; cdr3_length: 15; cdr3_aa: CASSGGQGWANVLTF; cdr3_nt: TGTGCCAGCAGTGGGGGACAGGGGTGGGCCAACGTCCTGACTTTC
clone_size: NA; v_call: TRBV4-2; j_call: TRBJ2-5; d_call: NA; cdr3_length: 16; cdr3_aa: CASSQAWQEVQETQYF; cdr3_nt: TGTGCCAGCAGCCAAGCTTGGCAGGAGGTCCAAGAGACCCAGTACTTC
clone_size: NA; v_call: TRBV2; j_call: TRBJ2-3; d_call: NA; cdr3_length: 13; cdr3_aa: CASSTDNTDTQYF; cdr3_nt: TGTGCCAGCAGTACGGACAACACAGATACGCAGTATTTT
clone_size: NA; v_call: TRBV11-2; j_call: TRBJ2-1; d_call: TRBD2; cdr3_length: 16; cdr3_aa: CACGLTSGRTYNEQFF; cdr3_nt: TGTGCCTGCGGCTTAACTAGCGGGAGAACCTACAATGAGCAGTTCTTC
clone_size: many; v_call: TRBV11-2; j_call: TRBJ1-5; d_call: TRBD1; cdr3_length: 15; cdr3_aa: CASSFGQGGGQPQHF; cdr3_nt: TGTGCCAGCAGCTTCGGACAGGGAGGCGGTCAGCCCCAGCATTTT
clone_size: few; v_call: TRBV7-9; j_call: TRBJ2-6; d_call: NA; cdr3_length: 15; cdr3_aa: CASLTRVEGANVLTF; cdr3_nt: TGTGCCAGCCTTACCAGGGTGGAAGGGGCCAACGTCCTGACTTTC
clone_size: many; v_call: TRBV6-6; j_call: TRBJ2-7; d_call: TRBD1; cdr3_length: 14; cdr3_aa: CASSYLTGQGEQYF; cdr3_nt: TGTGCCAGCAGTTACTTGACAGGGCAGGGCGAGCAGTACTTC
clone_size: once; v_call: TRBV5-4; j_call: TRBJ2-6; d_call: NA; cdr3_length: 16; cdr3_aa: CACSFYVGVGANVLTF; cdr3_nt: TGTGCCTGCAGCTTTTACGTGGGAGTGGGGGCCAACGTCCTGACTTTC
clone_size: once; v_call: TRBV28; j_call: TRBJ2-3; d_call: TRBD1; cdr3_length: 15; cdr3_aa: CASSTGQGSTDTQYF; cdr3_nt: TGTGCCAGCAGTACCGGACAGGGCTCCACAGATACGCAGTATTTT
clone_size: many; v_call: TRBV29-1; j_call: TRBJ2-3; d_call: TRBD1; cdr3_length: 16; cdr3_aa: CSVQGPDRGSTDTQYF; cdr3_nt: TGCAGCGTTCAAGGTCCGGACAGGGGAAGCACAGATACGCAGTATTTT
clone_size: NA; v_call: TRBV2; j_call: TRBJ2-3; d_call: NA; cdr3_length: 13; cdr3_aa: CASSAPFTDTQYF; cdr3_nt: TGTGCCAGCAGTGCCCCGTTTACAGATACGCAGTATTTT
clone_size: NA; v_call: TRBV5-1; j_call: TRBJ2-1; d_call: NA; cdr3_length: 13; cdr3_aa: CASSSGQTNEQFF; cdr3_nt: TGCGCCAGCAGCTCCGGACAAACCAATGAGCAGTTCTTC
clone_size: NA; v_call: TRBV7-9; j_call: TRBJ1-2; d_call: NA; cdr3_length: 12; cdr3_aa: CASSLAAAGYTF; cdr3_nt: TGTGCCAGCAGCTTAGCTGCCGCAGGCTACACCTTC
clone_size: NA; v_call: TRBV11-1; j_call: TRBJ2-5; d_call: NA; cdr3_length: 14; cdr3_aa: CASSLFRDRETRYF; cdr3_nt: TGTGCCAGCAGCTTATTCAGGGATCGAGAGACCCGGTACTTC
clone_size: many; v_call: TRBV5-4; j_call: TRBJ2-3; d_call: NA; cdr3_length: 14; cdr3_aa: CAGSIGISTDTQYF; cdr3_nt: TGTGCCGGCAGTATCGGGATTAGCACAGATACGCAGTATTTT
clone_size: few; v_call: TRBV28; j_call: TRBJ1-1; d_call: NA; cdr3_length: 15; cdr3_aa: CASSFPGQTNTEAFF; cdr3_nt: TGTGCCAGCAGTTTCCCCGGACAGACAAACACTGAAGCTTTCTTT
clone_size: many; v_call: TRBV28; j_call: TRBJ2-3; d_call: NA; cdr3_length: 15; cdr3_aa: CASSLEGEGVDTQYF; cdr3_nt: TGTGCCAGCAGTTTAGAAGGGGAAGGGGTCGATACGCAGTATTTT
clone_size: many; v_call: TRBV5-4; j_call: TRBJ2-3; d_call: NA; cdr3_length: 14; cdr3_aa: CASSYERGTDTQYF; cdr3_nt: TGTGCCAGCAGCTATGAACGGGGCACAGATACGCAGTATTTT
clone_size: NA; v_call: TRBV18; j_call: TRBJ2-3; d_call: TRBD1; cdr3_length: 15; cdr3_aa: CAGSPQGNFADTQYF; cdr3_nt: TGTGCCGGCTCACCACAGGGGAATTTCGCAGATACGCAGTATTTT
clone_size: NA; v_call: TRBV29-1; j_call: TRBJ2-7; d_call: TRBD1; cdr3_length: 12; cdr3_aa: CSAGDRGSEEYF; cdr3_nt: TGCAGCGCTGGGGACAGGGGGTCAGAGGAGTACTTC
clone_size: NA; v_call: TRBV11-3; j_call: TRBJ2-3; d_call: NA; cdr3_length: 16; cdr3_aa: CTSSLGASFAADTQYF; cdr3_nt: TGTACCAGCAGCTTGGGGGCTAGTTTTGCCGCAGATACGCAGTATTTT
clone_size: NA; v_call: TRBV12-3/TRBV12-4; j_call: TRBJ1-1; d_call: NA; cdr3_length: 13; cdr3_aa: CATSPLRDTEALF; cdr3_nt: TGTGCCACCAGTCCCCTAAGGGACACTGAAGCTCTCTTT
clone_size: NA; v_call: TRBV12-3/TRBV12-4; j_call: TRBJ2-3; d_call: TRBD1; cdr3_length: 16; cdr3_aa: CASSLGDRGHADTQYF; cdr3_nt: TGTGCCAGCAGTTTAGGGGACAGGGGACACGCAGATACGCAGTATTTT
clone_size: NA; v_call: TRBV28; j_call: TRBJ2-5; d_call: NA; cdr3_length: 14; cdr3_aa: CASSDPGTQETQYF; cdr3_nt: TGTGCCAGCAGCGACCCCGGGACACAAGAGACCCAGTACTTC
clone_size: many; v_call: TRBV29-1; j_call: TRBJ1-2; d_call: TRBD1; cdr3_length: 13; cdr3_aa: CSVGTGLIDGYTF; cdr3_nt: TGCAGCGTTGGGACAGGCCTAATCGATGGCTACACCTTC
clone_size: NA; v_call: TRBV11-2; j_call: TRBJ1-2; d_call: NA; cdr3_length: 12; cdr3_aa: CATSLGTYGYTF; cdr3_nt: TGTGCCACCAGCCTAGGCACCTATGGCTACACCTTC
clone_size: NA; v_call: TRBV5-1; j_call: TRBJ1-2; d_call: NA; cdr3_length: 12; cdr3_aa: CASSPGPDGYTF; cdr3_nt: TGCGCCAGCAGCCCAGGACCGGATGGCTACACCTTC
clone_size: few; v_call: TRBV28; j_call: TRBJ1-2; d_call: NA; cdr3_length: 13; cdr3_aa: CASRPDINYGYTF; cdr3_nt: TGTGCCAGCAGACCTGACATTAACTATGGCTACACCTTC
clone_size: NA; v_call: TRBV11-3; j_call: TRBJ2-3; d_call: NA; cdr3_length: 15; cdr3_aa: CASSLAGGPGDTLYF; cdr3_nt: TGTGCCAGTAGCCTCGCCGGAGGGCCCGGAGATACGCTGTATTTT